Shown below are 19 T cell receptor beta chains from a single sample sequenced in a study of TIL therapy for anti-PD-1-resistant metastatic lung cancer. Time point defined: pre-treatment sample, taken before nivolumab and TIL therapy. The tumor samples were excised metastases, mostly pleural nodules or supraclavicular lymph nodes. This was the immunoSEQ v3 assay. Method: immunoSEQ multiplex PCR; TCRdb's copy keeps in-frame clones and lacks some. The sample has about 10,000 clones, 56% seen once; the top ten hold 9% to 15%. This sample comprised tumor tissue, obtained at baseline. Every receptor here comes from a person between 25 and 79 years old with non-small cell lung cancer.

This chain uses TRBV5-1 with TRBJ2-1, with 7 bases that match TRBD2. The CDR3 sequence is 13 residues long. J lost 7 bases, V lost 4 bases, and 5 bases had no gene match. Germline V gene sequence: CDR1 SGHRS, CDR2 YFSETQ. CDR3 loop: CASSTTSRNEQFF. The CDR3 DNA sequence: TGCGCCAGCAGCACGACTAGCAGGAATGAGCAGTTCTTC.

The gene calls are TRBV7-2 and TRBJ1-5; TRBD1 might be the D (5 bases). The CDR3 contains 15 residues. Trimming removed 1 base from V and 4 bases from J, with 11 bases in between. CDR1 and CDR2 (germline): SGHTA, FQGNSA. The CDR3 DNA reads as TGTGCCAGCAGCTTAGGGCGATCAGGGAATCAGCCCCAGCATTTT. Amino acids: CASSLGRSGNQPQHF.

This chain uses TRBV10-3 with TRBJ2-1; D is possibly TRBD2 (5 bases). Trimming left V 8 bases short and J 0 bases short, with 8 bases between. Germline loops: CDR1 ENHRY, CDR2 SYGVKD. The CDR3 extends over 13 amino acids. CDR3 sequence (DNA): TGTGCCATCTGGGAGAGCTCCTACAATGAGCAGTTCTTC. This encodes CAIWESSYNEQFF.

The V and J genes are TRBV2 and TRBJ2-3; 9 bases agree with TRBD1. Per the germline V gene, CDR1 is SNHLY and CDR2 is FYNNEI. The CDR3 consists of 13 residues. V was pared by 8 bases and J by 6 bases, with 6 bases of the junction left unmatched. For the CDR3, the DNA is TGTGCCAGCCGGCGGGACAGGGAGGATACGCAGTATTTT. This encodes CASRRDREDTQYF.

This sequence joins TRBV5-1 and TRBJ2-7, with TRBD1 matching over 8 bases. Germline V gene data show CDR1 as SGHRS and CDR2 as YFSETQ. The CDR3 consists of 15 residues. The V gene end was trimmed by 3 bases and the J gene end by 2 bases; junction bases not matched to a gene: 7. The CDR3 protein is CASSSSGTGTYEQYF. CDR3 nucleotide sequence: TGCGCCAGCAGCTCGTCTGGGACAGGAACCTACGAGCAGTACTTC.

J is TRBJ2-3 and V is TRBV18, with 7 positions matching TRBD2. Germline loops: CDR1 KGHSH, CDR2 LQKENI. The CDR3 has 14 amino acids. Trimming took 8 bases from V and 4 from J; bases not matched to a gene: 9. The CDR3 bases are TGTGCCAGCCGTATGGCGGGAGTAGCAGATACGCAGTATTTT. The encoded protein is CASRMAGVADTQYF.

The chain carries TRBV5-5 and TRBJ1-1, with D possibly being TRBD1 (5 bases). Germline V CDR1 and CDR2: SGHKS, YYEKEE (reference sequence). This CDR3 spans 15 amino acids. V gave up 4 bases and J gave up 7 bases, with 20 bases separating them. The CDR3 region is CASSQRGRTSVEAFF. For the CDR3, the DNA is TGTGCCAGCAGCCAAAGGGGACGGACTTCGGTTGAAGCTTTCTTT.

V and J are TRBV4-2 and TRBJ2-1; 11 positions match TRBD2. Trimming at V came to 0 bases and at J to 3 bases, leaving 4 bases not matched to a gene. Germline loops: CDR1 LGHNA, CDR2 YNFKEQ. This CDR3 comprises 17 residues. Here the CDR3 reads CASSQDASGGIYNEQFF. The CDR3, as DNA: TGTGCCAGCAGCCAAGACGCTAGCGGGGGGATCTACAATGAGCAGTTCTTC.

The V and J genes are TRBV11-2 and TRBJ2-5; possibly TRBD1 or TRBD2 for D (5 bases each). This CDR3 spans 13 amino acids. V was pared by 1 base and J by 5 bases, with 8 bases between. Germline V gene data show CDR1 as SGHAT and CDR2 as FQNNGV. The CDR3 DNA sequence: TGTGCCAGCAGCTTAGGGGGGACGGAGACCCAGTACTTC. Encoded protein: CASSLGGTETQYF.

As regards this clone: Sequence at one end of the junction differs from germline and may be a read error. This sequence joins TRBV6-5 and TRBJ2-7; no definite D call. This CDR3 comprises 14 residues. CDR1 and CDR2 (germline): MNHEY, SVGAGI. The CDR3 bases are TGTGCCATCAGTGAGTCGAGCGACAAAGACGAGCAGTACTTC. Amino acids: CAISESSDKDEQYF.

The table lists this clone with a count of one. A much more abundant neighbour one base away suggests this may be a read error. The rearrangement links TRBV4-2 to TRBJ2-7; 11 bases fit TRBD2. Germline loops: CDR1 LGHNA, CDR2 YNFKEQ. The ends lost 0 bases at V and 2 bases at J; junction bases unmatched: 0. This CDR3 contains 15 residues. The CDR3 DNA reads as TGTGCCAGCAGCCAAGAACTAGCGGGAGCCTACGAGCAGTACTTC. Its translation: CASSQELAGAYEQYF.

The V gene is TRBV20-1, the J gene TRBJ1-2; D remains ambiguous. Looked up from germline, CDR1 is DFQATT and CDR2 is SNEGSKA (reference sequence). Trimming stripped 3 bases from V and 4 bases from J, with 6 bases between. CDR3 length: 11 amino acids. The CDR3, as DNA: TGCAGTGCTAGTAACAGCTATGGCTACACCTTC. It encodes CSASNSYGYTF.

In this sample, this clone is medium-sized (0.01 to 0.1%). The chain employs TRBV6-6 and TRBJ1-2; D possibly corresponds to TRBD1 (5 bases). CDR3 size: 16 residues. V lost 4 bases to trimming and J lost 3 bases, with 18 bases between them. Germline-derived CDR1 and CDR2 are MNHNY and SVGAGI (reference sequence). CDR3 nucleotides: TGTGCCAGCAGTTCCCAAGTTGGAAGGGACCACTATGGCTACACCTTC. Translating it yields CASSSQVGRDHYGYTF.

The chain couples TRBV29-1 to TRBJ1-2, with a tentative D call TRBD1 (5 bases). Germline V CDR1 and CDR2: SQVTM, ANQGSEA. The CDR3 length is 13 residues. Deletions cut 6 bases from V and 0 bases from J, with 11 bases between. In nucleotides, the CDR3 is TGCAGCGTCACCGGGACGGCTAACTATGGCTACACCTTC. Translation gives CSVTGTANYGYTF. Using reference TRBV29-1 and TRBJ1-2 for the parts outside the CDR3, the full variable domain is SAVISQKPSRDICQRGTSLTIQCQVDSQVTMMFWYRQQPGQSLTLIATANQGSEATYESGFVIDKFPISRPNLTFSTLTVSNMSPEDSSIYLCSVTGTANYGYTFGSGTRLTVV.

In its sample, this clone was seen once. The CDR3 reads CASSESTGGSYNEQFF. For the CDR3, the DNA is TGTGCCAGTAGCGAATCTACAGGGGGCTCCTACAATGAGCAGTTCTTC. The rearrangement joins TRBV19 to TRBJ2-1; TRBD1 matches at 8 bases. The CDR3 runs to 16 residues. Trimming cost V 6 bases and J 0 bases; bases outside gene matches: 7. CDR1 is LNHDA, CDR2 SQIVND, per germline (reference sequence).

This chain's CDR3 is CAWSVGLGMPLHF. In DNA, the CDR3 is TGTGCCTGGAGTGTAGGGCTGGGAATGCCCCTCCACTTT. The chain is built from TRBV30 and TRBJ1-6; the D is unclear. V was pared by 0 bases and J by 13 bases, with 13 bases between. There are 13 residues in the CDR3. Looked up from germline, CDR1 is GTSNPN and CDR2 is SVGIG (reference sequence).

The chain has TRBV28 and TRBJ1-2; 12 nucleotides match TRBD1. Looked up from germline, CDR1 is MDHEN and CDR2 is SYDVKM. This CDR3 is built from 14 residues. Trimming cost V 6 bases and J 9 bases; bases outside gene matches: 8. CDR3 nucleotides: TGTGCCAGCAGCTTAACCGGGACAGGGGGCAGCTACACCTTC. Translation: CASSLTGTGGSYTF.

This sequence joins TRBV5-4 and TRBJ2-7; 10 nucleotides match TRBD2. Germline assignment: CDR1 SGHNT and CDR2 YYREEE (reference sequence). Losses at the gene ends were 9 bases for V and 1 base for J; bases not matched to a gene: 7. CDR3 length equals 14 residues. DNA of the CDR3: TGTGCCACCTCGACTAGCGGGCTTTCCTACGAGCAGTACTTC. Translating it yields CATSTSGLSYEQYF.

This clone was recorded a few times. V gene TRBV5-4 combines with J gene TRBJ2-3; D possibly corresponds to TRBD1 (6 bases). Germline V gene lookup returns CDR1 SGHNT and CDR2 YYREEE (reference sequence). V lost 1 base, J lost 3 bases, and 15 bases lay in between. The CDR3 length is 16 residues. CDR3 nucleotides: TGTGCCAGCAGCTTGATTTCGGCAGGGGATACAGATACGCAGTATTTT. This sequence encodes CASSLISAGDTDTQYF.